This T cell receptor beta chain was profiled in a study of cytomegalovirus exposure and HLA in healthy donors. Study-wide results and limits: About 150 TCR beta chains were listed as cytomegalovirus-associated. There were a few CMV-associated chains whose specificity for CMV antigens was confirmed in vitro. Earlier analysis found most TCR beta V segments productive about 87% or about 30% of the time. HLA alleles were associated with fewer than 20,000 TCR beta sequences in a later analysis at 0.05 false discovery rate.

Turning to this clone: As yet, its antigen is unknown.

Primers included in the PCR were 60 Vbeta and 13 Jbeta primers. Sequencing used immunoSEQ multiplex PCR; TCRdb keeps in-frame clones, though not all of them. Among roughly 150,000 clones listed, 80% to 90% were seen once. Germline V gene data show CDR1 as SEHNR and CDR2 as FQNEAQ (reference sequence). The CDR3 consists of 18 residues. V dropped 5 bases and J dropped 0; count of bases not matched to a gene: 10. Sequenced input: PBMCs. The chain is built from TRBV7-9 and TRBJ1-6; the match to TRBD1 covers 7 bases. This clonotype originated in a male donor in good health and CMV-seronegative. CDR3 sequence: CASSPGQEAGSYNSPLHF. The CDR3 DNA reads TGTGCCAGCAGCCCTGGACAGGAGGCAGGCTCCTATAATTCACCCCTCCACTTT.